Below are 22 T cell receptor beta chains sequenced from a single sample in a study of blood T cell repertoires in COVID-19 (dated by TCRdb to about 2020). Library prep was done by the immunoSEQ multiplex PCR assay. Imported from immuneACCESS, the table was reduced by TCRdb to in-frame sequences with V and J called. These copies leave out some clones; in studies compared against another copy, an unresolved V gene accounts for under half, and the cause of the remainder is not known. The sample profile shows about 250,000 clones; more than 70% of them were found once. The ten largest clones take up around 6.5% of the sample. Sequenced: peripheral blood. The source of these receptors is a woman younger than 45 with COVID-19, enrolled during active disease.

This chain uses TRBV18 with TRBJ1-2; 11 nucleotides align to TRBD1. This CDR3 is 18 amino acids long. The germline V gene has CDR1 KGHSH and CDR2 LQKENI. The ends lost 0 bases at V and 7 bases at J; junction bases unmatched: 13. The CDR3 protein is CASSPPAPTGQGVSGYTF. In nucleotides, the CDR3 is TGTGCCAGCTCACCACCAGCTCCCACGGGACAGGGGGTTTCTGGCTACACCTTC.

This chain joins TRBV6-4 and TRBJ2-5; 7 nucleotides agree with TRBD2. This CDR3 has 17 amino acids. Trimming took 2 bases from V and 2 from J; bases not matched to a gene: 11. Germline V lookup: CDR1 MRHNA, CDR2 SNTAGT. CDR3 nucleotides: TGTGCCAGCAGTGACCCCTACCTCCCGGGGGGACAAGAGACCCAGTACTTC. Translation gives CASSDPYLPGGQETQYF.

The CDR3 here is CATSRDFASGSSSTDTQYF. CDR3 DNA: TGTGCCACCAGCAGAGATTTCGCTAGCGGGAGTTCGAGCACAGATACGCAGTATTTT. The rearrangement links TRBV15 to TRBJ2-3; 10 bases line up with TRBD2. CDR1 and CDR2 (germline): LNHNV, YYDKDF (reference sequence). The CDR3 loop spans 19 amino acids. Trimming at V came to 0 bases and at J to 0 bases, leaving 9 bases not matched to a gene.

The V and J genes are TRBV6-1 and TRBJ2-7, with D perhaps TRBD2 (6 bases). There are 15 residues in the CDR3. Trimming cost V 1 base and J 7 bases, with 17 bases left between them. CDR1 MNHNS and CDR2 SASEGT come from the germline V gene. The CDR3 protein is CASSEGGGARGEQYV. CDR3 in DNA: TGTGCCAGCAGTGAAGGAGGAGGGGCCCGGGGAGAGCAGTACGTC.

The chain is built from TRBV4-3 and TRBJ2-5, with a tentative D call TRBD1 (6 bases). Looked up from germline, CDR1 is LGHNA and CDR2 is YSLEER. With 4 bases removed from V and 1 base from J, the gap between germline ends came to 13 bases. The length of the CDR3 is 15 residues. CDR3 nucleotides: TGCGCCAGCAGCCGACAAGGACAGATCCAAGAGACCCAGTACTTC. Its protein product is CASSRQGQIQETQYF.

V usage is TRBV7-9 and J usage is TRBJ1-6, with 8 bases lining up with TRBD1. Germline V gives CDR1 SEHNR, CDR2 FQNEAQ (reference sequence). J lost 1 base, V lost 5 bases, and 4 bases had no gene match. CDR3 size: 16 residues. The CDR3 loop is CASSVRGQSYNSPLHF. DNA of the CDR3: TGTGCCAGCAGCGTCAGGGGGCAGTCCTATAATTCACCCCTCCACTTT.

The chain carries TRBV7-6 and TRBJ2-1; D is perhaps TRBD1 (5 bases). Trimming removed 1 base from V and 13 bases from J, with 14 bases in between. This CDR3 contains 13 residues. Germline CDR1 SGHVS, CDR2 FNYEAQ. The CDR3 protein is CASSLEAGQAQFF. In DNA form, the CDR3 reads TGTGCCAGCAGCTTAGAGGCAGGGCAGGCTCAGTTCTTC.

V is TRBV15 and J is TRBJ2-7; 9 positions agree with TRBD1. V was clipped by 1 base and J by 6 bases; unmatched bases: 7. Looked up from germline, CDR1 is LNHNV and CDR2 is YYDKDF (reference sequence). The CDR3 spans 15 residues. Written as DNA, the CDR3 is TGTGCCACCAGCAGAGGGACAGGGGCGCGCTTCGAGCAGTACTTC. This codes for CATSRGTGARFEQYF. Variable domain in full (rest from reference TRBV15 and TRBJ2-7): DAMVIQNPRYQVTQFGKPVTLSCSQTLNHNVMYWYQQKSSQAPKLLFHYYDKDFNNEADTPDNFQSRRPNTSFCFLDIRSPGLGDTAMYLCATSRGTGARFEQYFGPGTRLTVT.

The V gene is TRBV4-3, the J gene TRBJ1-5; D ambiguous. Trimming shortened V by 1 base and J by 1 base, and 5 bases separated the two germline ends. This CDR3 has 14 amino acids. Germline V CDR1 and CDR2: LGHNA, YSLEER. The CDR3 reads CASSQGASNQPQHF. In nucleotides, the CDR3 is TGCGCCAGCAGCCAAGGGGCGAGCAATCAGCCCCAGCATTTT.

This clone was detected many times. The J gene is TRBJ2-1, the V gene TRBV11-2; perhaps TRBD2 as D (5 bases). V was pared by 5 bases and J by 6 bases, with 23 bases between. This CDR3 region has 17 residues. Germline assignment: CDR1 SGHAT and CDR2 FQNNGV. CDR3 nucleotides: TGTGCCAGCAGCCCGGGAACGTGGGAGAAATATAGCAATGAGCAGTTCTTC. It codes for CASSPGTWEKYSNEQFF.

The CDR3 DNA reads as TGCGCCAGCAGCCGGAACAGGGGTAGTAATGAAAAACTGTTTTTT. Protein product: CASSRNRGSNEKLFF. This chain uses TRBV4-3 with TRBJ1-4; 7 nucleotides match TRBD1. This CDR3 contains 15 residues. Germline V gives CDR1 LGHNA, CDR2 YSLEER. Trimming cost V 4 bases and J 4 bases; bases outside gene matches: 6.

This chain connects TRBV10-2 to TRBJ2-5; D possibly corresponds to TRBD2 (6 bases). This CDR3 spans 13 amino acids. Germline CDR1 is WSHSY and CDR2 is SAAADI. The germline V and J ends were trimmed by 6 bases and 1 base, with 9 bases remaining between them. CDR3 bases: TGCGCCAGCAGGGAGACTAGCCAAGAGACCCAGTACTTC. Amino acids: CASRETSQETQYF.

The chain couples TRBV7-9 to TRBJ2-1; D is ambiguous. This CDR3 has 14 amino acids. Trimming cost V 3 bases and J 1 base, with 7 bases left between them. Germline CDR1 reads SEHNR; CDR2 reads FQNEAQ (reference sequence). The CDR3: CASSFGNSYNEQFF. CDR3 in DNA: TGTGCCAGCAGCTTTGGCAATTCCTACAATGAGCAGTTCTTC. Full variable domain (missing parts from reference TRBV7-9 and TRBJ2-1): DTGVSQNPRHKITKRGQNVTFRCDPISEHNRLYWYRQTLGQGPEFLTYFQNEAQLEKSRLLSDRFSAERPKGSFSTLEIQRTEQGDSAMYLCASSFGNSYNEQFFGPGTRLTVL.

V and J are TRBV20-1 and TRBJ2-1; the match to TRBD2 covers 11 bases. The V gene end was trimmed by 3 bases and the J gene end by 9 bases; junction bases not matched to a gene: 10. Germline lookup yields CDR1 DFQATT and CDR2 SNEGSKA (reference sequence). CDR3 size: 15 residues. The CDR3 region is CSASGFSGGAGEQFF. CDR3 nucleotide sequence: TGCAGTGCTAGTGGGTTTAGCGGGGGGGCCGGTGAGCAGTTCTTC.

The J gene is TRBJ1-3, the V gene TRBV5-8; 9 bases match TRBD1. Germline-derived CDR1 and CDR2 are SGHTS and YDEGEE. After removal of 3 bases from V and 8 bases from J, the junction contained 12 bases not matched to a gene. This CDR3 region has 16 residues. The CDR3 sequence is CASSSGPGQGSHTIYF. The CDR3, as DNA: TGTGCCAGCAGCTCGGGACCGGGACAGGGCTCCCACACCATATATTTT.

CDR3 nucleotides: TGTGCCAGCAGTTACAGCGACAGGTACACAGATACGCAGTATTTT. Protein product: CASSYSDRYTDTQYF. The V gene is TRBV6-2 or TRBV6-3, the J gene TRBJ2-3; TRBD1 is a possible D gene (6 bases). Germline CDR1 and CDR2: MNHEY and SVGEGT. The CDR3 spans 15 residues. With 2 bases removed from V and 2 bases from J, the gap between germline ends came to 11 bases.

The chain is built from TRBV5-4 and TRBJ2-1; 9 bases agree with TRBD2. This CDR3 comprises 15 residues. CDR1 is SGHNT, CDR2 YYREEE, per germline (reference sequence). V lost 2 bases to trimming and J lost 7 bases; unmatched junction nucleotides: 7. The CDR3 region has the DNA TGTGCCAGCAGCTTTGCGGGGGGGCGTGCAAATGAGCAGTTCTTC. Translation gives CASSFAGGRANEQFF.

This clone was seen a single time. J is TRBJ2-3 and V is TRBV27; a weak D match, TRBD2 (5 bases). Trimming stripped 4 bases from V and 0 bases from J, with 14 bases between. Germline CDR1 and CDR2: MNHEY and SMNVEV (reference sequence). The CDR3 is 16 residues long. CDR3 DNA sequence: TGTGCCAGCAGTTCCAAGCGGATTTCTAGCACAGATACGCAGTATTTT. Protein product: CASSSKRISSTDTQYF.

This rearrangement joins TRBV19 to TRBJ2-1; 7 bases map to TRBD1. This CDR3 is 16 amino acids long. V gave up 3 bases and J gave up 5 bases; unmatched junction bases: 10. CDR1 is LNHDA, CDR2 SQIVND, per germline (reference sequence). Written as DNA, the CDR3 is TGTGCCAGTAGTATCCCATGGACAGGAAGAGACAATGAGCAGTTCTTC. The encoded protein is CASSIPWTGRDNEQFF. Combining the CDR3 with reference TRBV19 and TRBJ2-1 gives the whole variable domain DGGITQSPKYLFRKEGQNVTLSCEQNLNHDAMYWYRQDPGQGLRLIYYSQIVNDFQKGDIAEGYSVSREKKESFPLTVTSAQKNPTAFYLCASSIPWTGRDNEQFFGPGTRLTVL.

The V gene is TRBV6-5, the J gene TRBJ1-1; unclear D gene. Germline CDR1 reads MNHEY; CDR2 reads SVGAGI. The CDR3 loop spans 14 amino acids. The V gene lost 6 bases and the J gene lost 9 bases, with 20 bases spanning the gap. CDR3 sequence (DNA): TGTGCCAGCAGCCACCGACGGGGAGGCAAGAAAGCTTTCTTT. As protein: CASSHRRGGKKAFF.

The chain couples TRBV28 to TRBJ1-4, with D uncertain. The V gene lost 4 bases and the J gene lost 3 bases, with 15 bases spanning the gap. Germline CDR1 reads MDHEN; CDR2 reads SYDVKM. This CDR3 comprises 16 residues. CDR3 coding DNA: TGTGCCAGCAGTTCCGCGGGCCTCAGCCCTAATGAAAAACTGTTTTTT. Its protein is CASSSAGLSPNEKLFF.

In regard to this clone: This same CDR3 is encoded by further DNA sequences in the sample. The rearrangement links TRBV7-2 to TRBJ2-1; D remains unclear. Looked up from germline, CDR1 is SGHTA and CDR2 is FQGNSA. The CDR3 covers 12 residues. V was pared by 1 base and J by 7 bases, with 5 bases between. The CDR3 sequence: CASSLGANEQFF. CDR3 DNA sequence: TGTGCCAGCAGCTTAGGGGCTAATGAGCAGTTCTTC. Full variable domain (missing parts from reference TRBV7-2 and TRBJ2-1): GAGVSQSPSNKVTEKGKDVELRCDPISGHTALYWYRQSLGQGLEFLIYFQGNSAPDKSGLPSDRFSAERTGGSVSTLTIQRTQQEDSAVYLCASSLGANEQFFGPGTRLTVL.